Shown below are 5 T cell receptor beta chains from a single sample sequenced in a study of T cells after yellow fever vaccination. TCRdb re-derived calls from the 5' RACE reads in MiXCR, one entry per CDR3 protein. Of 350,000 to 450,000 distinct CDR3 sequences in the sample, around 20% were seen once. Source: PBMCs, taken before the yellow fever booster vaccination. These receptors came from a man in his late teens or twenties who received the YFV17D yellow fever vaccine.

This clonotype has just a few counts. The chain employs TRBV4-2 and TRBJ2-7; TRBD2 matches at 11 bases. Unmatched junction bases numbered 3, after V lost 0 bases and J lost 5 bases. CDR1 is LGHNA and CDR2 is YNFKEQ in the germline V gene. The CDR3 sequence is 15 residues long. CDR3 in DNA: TGTGCCAGCAGCCAAGAAACTAGCGGGGGCGACGAGCAGTACTTC. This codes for CASSQETSGGDEQYF.

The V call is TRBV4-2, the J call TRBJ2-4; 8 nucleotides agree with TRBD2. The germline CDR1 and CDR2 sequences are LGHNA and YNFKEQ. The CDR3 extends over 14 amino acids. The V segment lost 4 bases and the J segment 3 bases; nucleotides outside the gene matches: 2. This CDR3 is CASSLGGVKNIQYF. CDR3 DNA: TGTGCCAGCAGCCTCGGGGGGGTCAAAAACATTCAGTACTTC.

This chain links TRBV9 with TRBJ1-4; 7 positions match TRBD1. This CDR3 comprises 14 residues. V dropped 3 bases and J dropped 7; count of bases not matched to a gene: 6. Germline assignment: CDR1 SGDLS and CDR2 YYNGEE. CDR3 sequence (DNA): TGTGCCAGCAGCGGAGGGGGCCGGCGTGAAAAACTGTTTTTT. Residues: CASSGGGRREKLFF.

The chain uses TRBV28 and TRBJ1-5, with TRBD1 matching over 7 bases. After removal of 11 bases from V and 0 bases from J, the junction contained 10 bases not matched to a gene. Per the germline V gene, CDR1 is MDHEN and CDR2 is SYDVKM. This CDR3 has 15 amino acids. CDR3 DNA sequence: TGTGCCTCCGAGGGGACAGCTTATAGCAATCAGCCCCAGCATTTT. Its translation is CASEGTAYSNQPQHF.

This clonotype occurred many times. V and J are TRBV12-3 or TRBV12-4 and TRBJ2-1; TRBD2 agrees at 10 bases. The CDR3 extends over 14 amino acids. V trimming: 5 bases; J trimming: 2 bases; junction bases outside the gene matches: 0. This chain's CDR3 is CASSSGGAYNEQFF. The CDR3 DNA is TGTGCCAGCAGTAGCGGGGGGGCCTACAATGAGCAGTTCTTC.